This T cell receptor beta chain was documented in a study of PD-L1 blockade in urothelial cancer. This clone was counted only a few times. Since one of the bases is ambiguous or unread, X appears in place of its residue. Assay used: immunoSEQ multiplex PCR; TCRdb lists only in-frame clones, some missing. Here the sample spans tens of thousands of clones, around 34% being singletons. With 3 bases clipped from V and 6 bases from J, the junction kept 4 bases outside the gene matches. Germline V gives CDR1 GTSNPN, CDR2 SVGIG (reference sequence). The CDR3 loop spans 13 amino acids. Specimen: tumor tissue, collected before atezolizumab (anti-PD-L1) treatment. The chain has TRBV30 and TRBJ2-2, with 7 bases matching TRBD2. The sequence came from a man between 60 and 75 years old with urothelial cancer. DNA for the CDR3: TGTGCCTGGAGGGTGGGGGGGKCCGGGGAGCTGTTTTTT. It translates to CAWRVGGXGELFF.